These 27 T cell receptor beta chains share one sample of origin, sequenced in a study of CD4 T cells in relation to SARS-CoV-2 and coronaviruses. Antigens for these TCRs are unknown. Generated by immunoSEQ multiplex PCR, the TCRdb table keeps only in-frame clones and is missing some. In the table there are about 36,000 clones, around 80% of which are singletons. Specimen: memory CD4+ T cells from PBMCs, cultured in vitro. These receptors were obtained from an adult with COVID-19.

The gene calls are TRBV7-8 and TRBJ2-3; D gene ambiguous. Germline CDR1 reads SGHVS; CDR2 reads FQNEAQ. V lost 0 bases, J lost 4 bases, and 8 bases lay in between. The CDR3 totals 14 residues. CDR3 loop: CASSLAQSADTQYF. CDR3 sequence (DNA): TGTGCCAGCAGCTTAGCTCAATCGGCAGATACGCAGTATTTT.

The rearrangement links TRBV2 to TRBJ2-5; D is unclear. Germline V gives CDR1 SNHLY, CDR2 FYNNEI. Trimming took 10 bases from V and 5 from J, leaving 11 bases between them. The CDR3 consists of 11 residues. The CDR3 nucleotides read TGTGCCACCAAGCTCGGCGAGACCCAGTACTTC. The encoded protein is CATKLGETQYF.

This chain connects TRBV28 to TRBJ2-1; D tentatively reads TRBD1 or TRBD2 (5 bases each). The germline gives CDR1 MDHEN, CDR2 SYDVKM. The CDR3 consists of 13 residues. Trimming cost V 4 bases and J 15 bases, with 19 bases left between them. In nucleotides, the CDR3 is TGTGCCAGCAGTTCACCGGGGCTGCACGTGGGGTTCTTC. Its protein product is CASSSPGLHVGFF. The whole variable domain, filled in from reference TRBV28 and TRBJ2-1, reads DVKVTQSSRYLVKRTGEKVFLECVQDMDHENMFWYRQDPGLGLRLIYFSYDVKMKEKGDIPEGYSVSREKKERFSLILESASTNQTSMYLCASSSPGLHVGFFGPGTRLTVL.

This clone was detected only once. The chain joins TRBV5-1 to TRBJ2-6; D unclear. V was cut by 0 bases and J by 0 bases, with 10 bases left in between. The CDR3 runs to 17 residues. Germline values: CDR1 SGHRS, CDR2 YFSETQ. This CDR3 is CASSLGTPDSGANVLTF. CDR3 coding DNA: TGCGCCAGCAGCTTGGGTACTCCTGACTCTGGGGCCAACGTCCTGACTTTC. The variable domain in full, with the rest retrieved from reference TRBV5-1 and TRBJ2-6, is KAGVTQTPRYLIKTRGQQVTLSCSPISGHRSVSWYQQTPGQGLQFLFEYFSETQRNKGNFPGRFSGRQFSNSRSEMNVSTLELGDSALYLCASSLGTPDSGANVLTFGAGSRLTVL.

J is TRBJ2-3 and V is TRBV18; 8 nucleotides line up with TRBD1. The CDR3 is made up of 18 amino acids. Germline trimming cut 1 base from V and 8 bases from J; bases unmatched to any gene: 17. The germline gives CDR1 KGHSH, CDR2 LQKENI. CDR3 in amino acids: CASSPLTGAGGNWLTQYF. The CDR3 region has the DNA TGTGCCAGCTCACCACTGACCGGAGCAGGGGGCAACTGGCTTACGCAGTATTTT.

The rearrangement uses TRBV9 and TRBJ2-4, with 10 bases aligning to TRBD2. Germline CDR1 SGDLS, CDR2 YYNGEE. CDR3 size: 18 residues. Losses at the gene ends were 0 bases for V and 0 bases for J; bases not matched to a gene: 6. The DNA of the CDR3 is TGTGCCAGCAGCGTAGGTTCACTAGCGGGGCTAGCCAAAAACATTCAGTACTTC. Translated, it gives CASSVGSLAGLAKNIQYF.

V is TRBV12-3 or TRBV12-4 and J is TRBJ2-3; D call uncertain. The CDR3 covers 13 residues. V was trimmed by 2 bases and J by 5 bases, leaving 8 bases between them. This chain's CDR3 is CASSLSNLDTQYF. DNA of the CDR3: TGTGCCAGCAGTTTATCGAACTTAGATACGCAGTATTTT.

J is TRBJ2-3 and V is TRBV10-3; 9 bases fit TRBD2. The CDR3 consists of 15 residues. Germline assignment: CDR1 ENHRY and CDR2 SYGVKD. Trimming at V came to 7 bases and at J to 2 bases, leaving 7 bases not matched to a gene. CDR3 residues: CAIKSSGSVTDTQYF. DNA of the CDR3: TGTGCCATCAAGAGTAGCGGGAGTGTCACAGATACGCAGTATTTT.

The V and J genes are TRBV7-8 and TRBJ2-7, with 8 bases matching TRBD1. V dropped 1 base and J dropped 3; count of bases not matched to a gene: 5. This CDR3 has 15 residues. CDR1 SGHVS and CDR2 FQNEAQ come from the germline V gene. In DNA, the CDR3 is TGTGCCAGCAGCTTAGGACAGGGGCCGTTCTACGAGCAGTACTTC. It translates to CASSLGQGPFYEQYF.

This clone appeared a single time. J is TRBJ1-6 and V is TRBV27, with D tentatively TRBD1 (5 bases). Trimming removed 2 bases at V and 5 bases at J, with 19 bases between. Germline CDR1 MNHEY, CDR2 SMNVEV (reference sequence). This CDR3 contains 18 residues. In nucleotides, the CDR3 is TGTGCCAGCAGTTTAAACCAACCACAGGAGCGAAATAATTCACCCCTCCACTTT. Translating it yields CASSLNQPQERNNSPLHF.

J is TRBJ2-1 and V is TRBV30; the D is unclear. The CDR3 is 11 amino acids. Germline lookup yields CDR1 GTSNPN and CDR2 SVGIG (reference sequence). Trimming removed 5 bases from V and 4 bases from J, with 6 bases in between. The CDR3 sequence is CAWEQYNEQFF. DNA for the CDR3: TGTGCCTGGGAGCAATACAATGAGCAGTTCTTC. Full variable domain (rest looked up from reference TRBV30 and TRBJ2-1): SQTIHQWPATLVQPVGSPLSLECTVEGTSNPNLYWYRQAAGRGLQLLFYSVGIGQISSEVPQNLSASRPQDRQFILSSKKLLLSDSGFYLCAWEQYNEQFFGPGTRLTVL.

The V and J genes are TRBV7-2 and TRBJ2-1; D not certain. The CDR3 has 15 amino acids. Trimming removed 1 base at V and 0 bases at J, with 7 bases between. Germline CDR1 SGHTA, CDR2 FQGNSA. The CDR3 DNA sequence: TGTGCCAGCAGCTTAGAAGCCGCCTCCTACAATGAGCAGTTCTTC. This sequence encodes CASSLEAASYNEQFF.

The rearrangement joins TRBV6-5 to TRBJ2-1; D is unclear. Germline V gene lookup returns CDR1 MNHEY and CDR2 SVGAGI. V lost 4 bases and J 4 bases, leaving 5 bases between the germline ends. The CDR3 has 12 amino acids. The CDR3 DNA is TGTGCCAGCAGTTTCAGTTACAATGAGCAGTTCTTC. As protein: CASSFSYNEQFF.

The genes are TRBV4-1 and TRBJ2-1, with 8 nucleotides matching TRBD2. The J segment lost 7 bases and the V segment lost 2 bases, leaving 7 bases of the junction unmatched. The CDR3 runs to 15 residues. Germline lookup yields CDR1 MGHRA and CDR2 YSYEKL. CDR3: CASSQPREVGNEQFF. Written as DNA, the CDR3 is TGCGCCAGCAGCCAACCGCGGGAGGTGGGAAATGAGCAGTTCTTC.

The CDR3 sequence: CASRIPPTSGRKETQYF. The CDR3 nucleotides read TGTGCCAGCAGGATTCCACCGACTAGCGGGAGGAAAGAGACCCAGTACTTC. The rearrangement uses TRBV28 and TRBJ2-5, with 13 bases identical to TRBD2. CDR3 length equals 17 residues. Germline V gene sequence: CDR1 MDHEN, CDR2 SYDVKM. V dropped 6 bases and J dropped 3; count of bases not matched to a gene: 10.

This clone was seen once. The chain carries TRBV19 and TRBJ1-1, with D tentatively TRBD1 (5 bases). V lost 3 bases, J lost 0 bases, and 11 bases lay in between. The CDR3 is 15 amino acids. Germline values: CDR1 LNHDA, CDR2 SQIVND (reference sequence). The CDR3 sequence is CASSIRATMNTEAFF. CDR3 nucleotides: TGTGCCAGTAGTATCAGGGCCACAATGAACACTGAAGCTTTCTTT.

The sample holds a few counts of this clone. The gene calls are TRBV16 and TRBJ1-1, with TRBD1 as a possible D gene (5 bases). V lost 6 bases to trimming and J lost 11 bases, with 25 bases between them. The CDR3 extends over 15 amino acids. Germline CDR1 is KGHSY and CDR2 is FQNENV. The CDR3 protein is CASSSREGSAGRAFF. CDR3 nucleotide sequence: TGTGCCAGCAGTTCCAGAGAAGGGAGCGCAGGGAGGGCTTTCTTT.

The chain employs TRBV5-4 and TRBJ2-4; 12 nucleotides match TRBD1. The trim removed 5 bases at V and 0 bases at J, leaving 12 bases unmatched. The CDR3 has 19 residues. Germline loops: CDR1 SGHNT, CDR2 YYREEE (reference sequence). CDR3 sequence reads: CASRSPGQGAGIAKNIQYF. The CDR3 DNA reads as TGTGCCAGCAGAAGCCCGGGACAGGGGGCGGGAATAGCCAAAAACATTCAGTACTTC. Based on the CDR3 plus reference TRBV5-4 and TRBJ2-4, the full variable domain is ETGVTQSPTHLIKTRGQQVTLRCSSQSGHNTVSWYQQALGQGPQFIFQYYREEENGRGNFPPRFSGLQFPNYSSELNVNALELDDSALYLCASRSPGQGAGIAKNIQYFGAGTRLSVL.

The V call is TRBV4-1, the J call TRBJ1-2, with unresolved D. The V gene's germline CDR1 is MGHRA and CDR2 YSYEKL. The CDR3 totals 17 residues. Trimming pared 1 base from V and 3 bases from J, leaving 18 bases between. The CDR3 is CASSQAIQYRGYYGYTF. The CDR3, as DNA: TGCGCCAGCAGCCAAGCCATTCAATACCGGGGTTACTATGGCTACACCTTC.

CDR3 sequence: CASSGGTGFQPQHF. The CDR3 DNA sequence: TGTGCCAGCAGCGGCGGGACAGGGTTTCAGCCCCAGCATTTT. V gene TRBV2 combines with J gene TRBJ1-5; 9 bases are a match to TRBD1. Per germline, CDR1 SNHLY and CDR2 FYNNEI. The CDR3 loop spans 14 amino acids. The ends lost 6 bases at V and 6 bases at J; junction bases unmatched: 6.

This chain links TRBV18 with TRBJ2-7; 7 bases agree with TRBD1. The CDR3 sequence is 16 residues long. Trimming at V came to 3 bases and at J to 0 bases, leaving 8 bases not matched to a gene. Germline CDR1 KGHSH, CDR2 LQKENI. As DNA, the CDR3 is TGTGCCAGCTCACCGTACGACAGGGCAGGCTCCTACGAGCAGTACTTC. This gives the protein CASSPYDRAGSYEQYF.

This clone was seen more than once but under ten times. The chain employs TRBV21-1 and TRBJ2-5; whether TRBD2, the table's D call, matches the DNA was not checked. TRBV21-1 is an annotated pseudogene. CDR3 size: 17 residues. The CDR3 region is CASSKAPLAGAPETQYF. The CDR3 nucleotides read TGTGCCAGCAGCAAAGCCCCACTAGCGGGAGCCCCAGAGACCCAGTACTTC.

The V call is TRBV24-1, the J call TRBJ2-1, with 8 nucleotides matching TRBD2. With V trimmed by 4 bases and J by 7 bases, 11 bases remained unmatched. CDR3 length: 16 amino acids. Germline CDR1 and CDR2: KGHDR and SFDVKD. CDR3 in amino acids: CATSDTGLGVRNEQFF. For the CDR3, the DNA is TGTGCCACCAGTGACACGGGACTAGGTGTACGTAATGAGCAGTTCTTC.

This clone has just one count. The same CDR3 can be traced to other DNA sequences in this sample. This chain's CDR3 is CASSFGLAYNEQFF. The CDR3, as DNA: TGTGCCAGCAGCTTCGGACTTGCCTACAATGAGCAGTTCTTC. The rearrangement uses TRBV7-2 and TRBJ2-1; D perhaps matches TRBD2 (5 bases). Germline V lookup: CDR1 SGHTA, CDR2 FQGNSA. The CDR3 contains 14 residues. Trimming took off 3 bases at V and 2 bases at J, with 8 bases between the two ends.

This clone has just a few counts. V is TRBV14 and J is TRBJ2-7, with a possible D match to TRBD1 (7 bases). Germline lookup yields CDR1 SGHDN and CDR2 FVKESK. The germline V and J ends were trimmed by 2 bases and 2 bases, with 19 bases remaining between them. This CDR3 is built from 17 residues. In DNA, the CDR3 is TGTGCCAGCAGCCAATTACAGGGGCGCGGGAATCCCTACGAGCAGTACTTC. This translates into CASSQLQGRGNPYEQYF.

The DNA for the CDR3 is TGTGCCAGCAGTTTAAACAGGGGAGTCAATGAGCAGTTCTTC. Its protein product is CASSLNRGVNEQFF. V and J are TRBV6-4 and TRBJ2-1; 7 bases are a match to TRBD1. This CDR3 contains 14 residues. Germline V gives CDR1 MRHNA, CDR2 SNTAGT. Trimming cost V 5 bases and J 6 bases; bases outside gene matches: 7.

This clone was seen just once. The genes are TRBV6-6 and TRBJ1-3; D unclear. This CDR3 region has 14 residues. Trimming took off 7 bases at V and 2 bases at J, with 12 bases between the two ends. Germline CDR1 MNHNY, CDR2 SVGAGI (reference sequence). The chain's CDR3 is CASTPDGTGNTIYF. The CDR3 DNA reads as TGTGCCAGCACCCCGGACGGGACTGGAAACACCATATATTTT.